This T cell receptor (beta chain) is from a study of cytomegalovirus exposure and HLA in healthy donors. Study conclusions and caveats: A later analysis linked more than 15,000 TCR beta sequences to HLA alleles at 0.05 false discovery rate. Cytomegalovirus association was listed for approximately 160 TCR beta chains.

This clone was observed a few times. Its antigen is undetermined. The germline gives CDR1 SGDLS, CDR2 YYNGEE. The CDR3 runs 15 residues. Trimming took 0 bases from V and 9 from J, leaving 19 bases between them. There were likely unrecorded immune exposures, though donors were nominally healthy when sampled. The PCR employed 60 Vbeta primers together with 13 Jbeta primers. The data were produced by immunoSEQ multiplex PCR, yet TCRdb's version contains in-frame clones alone and is incomplete. The data show some 170,000 clones, around 79% seen once. The gene calls are TRBV9 and TRBJ2-7, with D unclear. Sequencing was done on a sample of PBMCs. This receptor was obtained from a man in his forties in good health and CMV-seronegative. The CDR3 loop is CASSVEARIFGVQYF. In DNA form, the CDR3 reads TGTGCCAGCAGCGTAGAAGCTAGGATATTTGGTGTGCAGTACTTC.